The clone carrying this TCR beta chain was seen more than once but under ten times. Its specificity is unknown. This specimen comes from a study of T cells after yellow fever vaccination. About the research overall: Low-cell-number fractions underwent preparation using SMART-Seq v4 Ultra Low Input. Study observations and caveats: Overlap between CD4 and CD8 compartments was detected for a small share of clonotypes. The secondary response was weaker but peaked faster, day 5 versus 15. Primary-vaccination clones mostly resurfaced post-booster (around 96% CD4, under 90% CD8).

Using its own MiXCR run on the 5' RACE reads, TCRdb lists one record per CDR3 protein. The profile covers roughly 250,000 distinct CDR3 sequences, with over 10% appearing a single time and about 0.51% taken by the ten largest. This specimen consisted of CD4+ T cells sorted from PBMCs, obtained 45 days after the yellow fever booster vaccination. The TCR comes from a man aged 30 to 39 who received the YFV17D yellow fever vaccine.

The CDR3 reads CASPLDRQPHNQPQHF. CDR3 nucleotides: TGTGCCAGCCCATTAGACCGACAGCCGCACAATCAGCCCCAGCATTTT. The chain recombines TRBV7-2 with TRBJ1-5; tentative D call: TRBD1 (5 bases). Germline loops: CDR1 SGHTA, CDR2 FQGNSA. This CDR3 has 16 residues. Trimming pared 8 bases from V and 3 bases from J, leaving 20 bases between. Based on the CDR3 plus reference TRBV7-2 and TRBJ1-5, the full variable domain is GAGVSQSPSNKVTEKGKDVELRCDPISGHTALYWYRQSLGQGLEFLIYFQGNSAPDKSGLPSDRFSAERTGGSVSTLTIQRTQQEDSAVYLCASPLDRQPHNQPQHFGDGTRLSIL.